This T cell receptor (beta chain) was sequenced for a study of identical twins. TCRdb reprocessed the 5' RACE reads via MiXCR and lists one record per CDR3 protein. The sample yields hundreds of thousands of distinct CDR3 sequences, approximately 25% seen once. The CDR3 loop spans 14 amino acids. V trimming: 6 bases; J trimming: 8 bases; junction bases outside the gene matches: 12. Looked up from germline, CDR1 is KGHSH and CDR2 is LQKENI. A further study also used this sample, focusing on T cells expressing NK-cell markers.

The sample consisted of CD4+ T cells sorted from blood. J is TRBJ2-7 and V is TRBV18, with 8 nucleotides matching TRBD2. This clonotype was obtained from a young woman in good health. The CDR3 nucleotides are TGTGCCAGCTCGCTTAGCGGGACGTCTCTCCAGCAGTACTTC. Its protein product is CASSLSGTSLQQYF.